This T cell receptor (beta chain) was documented in a study of cytomegalovirus exposure and HLA in healthy donors. Findings and caveats of the study: TCR beta V- and J-gene trimming was later associated with a missense DCLRE1C variant.

With 0 bases clipped from V and 3 bases from J, the junction kept 8 bases outside the gene matches. This CDR3 region has 16 residues. Germline V lookup: CDR1 SGHTA, CDR2 FQGNSA. Primers: 60 Vbeta forward and 13 Jbeta reverse. In the authors' workflow: Later reanalysis found 80 million or so unique TCR beta chains, around 10 million of them shared. Here immunoSEQ multiplex PCR was the method, and the copy in TCRdb shows in-frame clones only, minus some. The V and J calls and clone size are taken from that table; D and trimming were inferred from the DNA. The data contain fewer than 120,000 clones, 80% to 85% of them singletons. Of note for this clone: Its antigen is currently unknown.

The V gene is TRBV7-2, the J gene TRBJ2-7; TRBD2 matches at 7 bases. The source material was PBMCs. The sequence came from a woman aged 55-69 years in good health and CMV-seropositive. CDR3 bases: TGTGCCAGCAGCTTAGCGTCTAGCGGAGATCTCTACGAGCAGTACTTC. It codes for CASSLASSGDLYEQYF. The complete variable domain, with remaining parts taken from reference TRBV7-2 and TRBJ2-7, reads GAGVSQSPSNKVTEKGKDVELRCDPISGHTALYWYRQSLGQGLEFLIYFQGNSAPDKSGLPSDRFSAERTGGSVSTLTIQRTQQEDSAVYLCASSLASSGDLYEQYFGPGTRLTVT.